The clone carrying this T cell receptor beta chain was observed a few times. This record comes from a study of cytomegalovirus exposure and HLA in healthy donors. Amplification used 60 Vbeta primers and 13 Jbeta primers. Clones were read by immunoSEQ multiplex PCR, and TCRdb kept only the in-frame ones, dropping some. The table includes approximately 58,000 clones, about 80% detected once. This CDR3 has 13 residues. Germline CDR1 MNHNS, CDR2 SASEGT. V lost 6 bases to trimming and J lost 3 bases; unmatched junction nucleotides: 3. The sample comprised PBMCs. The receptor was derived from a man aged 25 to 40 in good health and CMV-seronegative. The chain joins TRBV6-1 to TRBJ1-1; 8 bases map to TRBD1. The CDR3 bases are TGTGCCAGCAGCGGACAGGGATACACTGAAGCTTTCTTT. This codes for CASSGQGYTEAFF.